The T cell receptor beta chain described here comes from a study of cytomegalovirus exposure and HLA in healthy donors. Study results and caveats: Reports showed the classifier diagnosing cytomegalovirus status with high specificity and sensitivity.

The primer mix had 60 Vbeta and 13 Jbeta primers. The repertoire was sequenced with immunoSEQ multiplex PCR; TCRdb's copy has only in-frame clones and lacks some. The sample lists 150,000 or so clones, roughly 65% seen once, with under 5.5% in the top ten. Worth noting for this clone: The antigen remains unidentified.

There are 15 residues in the CDR3. CDR1 and CDR2 from the germline V gene are SGHRS and YFSETQ. J gave up 4 bases and V 4 bases, and 5 bases lay outside the gene matches. The chain has TRBV5-1 and TRBJ2-2, with 9 bases lining up with TRBD1. This sequence originates from a man aged 18-30 years in good health and CMV-seropositive. Sequencing input: PBMCs. This chain's CDR3 is CASSLGQGITGELFF. CDR3 sequence (DNA): TGCGCCAGCAGCCTGGGACAGGGAATCACCGGGGAGCTGTTTTTT.